A single sample gave rise to the 5 T cell receptor beta chains below, sequenced in a study of shared clonotypes between healthy human individuals. Sequenced by immunoSEQ multiplex PCR; TCRdb stores in-frame clones only, minus some. The top ten hold roughly 0.13% of the sample, which has 2 million to 2.5 million clones, around 95% seen once. Sample: naive CD4+ T cells sorted from blood. The subset was: CD45RA+ positively selected. Receptors were obtained from a man younger than 30 in good health.

This clone showed up just once. A read error may produce the germline difference seen at one junction end. The chain employs TRBV5-1 and TRBJ2-1; D is ambiguous. This CDR3 is built from 15 residues. Germline-derived CDR1 and CDR2 are SGHRS and YFSETQ. The chain's CDR3 is CASSAWQASYSEQFF. CDR3 DNA sequence: TGCGCCAGCAGCGCCTGGCAGGCTTCCTACAGTGAGCAGTTCTTC.

The V call is TRBV5-4, the J call TRBJ1-2; 8 positions agree with TRBD1. Germline CDR1 reads SGHNT; CDR2 reads YYREEE (reference sequence). With 2 bases clipped from V and 6 bases from J, the junction kept 9 bases outside the gene matches. This CDR3 has 15 amino acids. CDR3 DNA sequence: TGTGCCAGCAGCTTTGGACAGGGACGGGAAGATGGCTACACCTTC. As protein: CASSFGQGREDGYTF.

This rearrangement joins TRBV28 to TRBJ2-3, with 10 bases lining up with TRBD1. In germline, CDR1 is MDHEN, CDR2 SYDVKM. The CDR3 is 18 residues long. The ends lost 5 bases at V and 2 bases at J; junction bases unmatched: 13. The CDR3 DNA follows: TGTGCCAGCAGTCCGCCGGGACAGGGGATTTTTAACACAGATACGCAGTATTTT. Amino acid sequence: CASSPPGQGIFNTDTQYF.

V usage is TRBV11-2 and J usage is TRBJ2-7; 12 bases map to TRBD2. The CDR3 runs to 15 residues. Germline V CDR1 and CDR2: SGHAT, FQNNGV. V shed 2 bases, J shed 4 bases, and the junction held 3 bases outside the gene matches. CDR3 DNA: TGTGCCAGCAGCTTAAGACTAGCGGGAGAGTACGAGCAGTACTTC. This codes for CASSLRLAGEYEQYF. The full variable domain, its missing parts supplied by reference TRBV11-2 and TRBJ2-7, is EAGVAQSPRYKIIEKRQSVAFWCNPISGHATLYWYQQILGQGPKLLIQFQNNGVVDDSQLPKDRFSAERLKGVDSTLKIQPAKLEDSAVYLCASSLRLAGEYEQYFGPGTRLTVT.

The V call is TRBV29-1, the J call TRBJ2-4; 7 nucleotides agree with TRBD1. Germline V lookup: CDR1 SQVTM, CDR2 ANQGSEA. The J segment lost 3 bases and the V segment lost 4 bases, leaving 6 bases of the junction unmatched. The CDR3 sequence is 14 residues long. CDR3 sequence (DNA): TGCAGCGTTGCAGGGGGTTCTGACAAAAACATTCAGTACTTC. This translates into CSVAGGSDKNIQYF.